The sequence of this T cell receptor (beta chain) was determined in a study of long-term antiretroviral therapy in people with HIV. The immunoSEQ assay was v3.0, run at survey level. Clones were sequenced by immunoSEQ multiplex PCR, and TCRdb holds only the in-frame ones, with some missing. This table has over 15,000 clones, around nine tenths appearing once. Germline trimming cut 4 bases from V and 2 bases from J; bases unmatched to any gene: 3. CDR1 SGHTA and CDR2 FQGTGA come from the germline V gene. This CDR3 has 16 amino acids. Regarding the study as a whole: Drawn between about 2004 and 2017, the blood was possibly obtained under older ART regimens.

About this clone itself: Its matching antigen is unknown.

This clonotype was obtained from a man between 60 and 75 years old with HIV. The chain recombines TRBV7-3 with TRBJ2-2; 11 bases map to TRBD2. The sequences come from unsorted PBMCs, collected 0.3 years after starting antiretroviral therapy. CDR3 region: CASSSGLAVNTGELFF. CDR3 nucleotides: TGTGCCAGCAGCTCGGGACTAGCGGTTAACACCGGGGAGCTGTTTTTT.